The 9 T cell receptor beta chains in this list originate from one sample, sequenced in a study of T cells in Graves' hyperthyroidism and ophthalmopathy. RNA transcripts were the template for amplifying TCR beta CDR3 regions. A set of HTBI primers served as the primers for a first-round RT-PCR of the TCR CDR3. TCRdb fed the multiplex PCR reads into MiXCR, producing one record per CDR3 protein. The sample includes more than 300,000 distinct CDR3 sequences, more than 14% seen only once; the top ten take 20%. Source material: blood. Every receptor here comes from a woman in her thirties with Graves' ophthalmopathy.

V and J are TRBV20-1 and TRBJ2-3; 8 nucleotides align to TRBD2. The CDR3 consists of 15 residues. J lost 6 bases, V lost 2 bases, and 10 bases had no gene match. Per the germline V gene, CDR1 is DFQATT and CDR2 is SNEGSKA (reference sequence). The CDR3 protein is CSARRRGVVSDTQYF. CDR3 sequence (DNA): TGCAGTGCTAGACGGCGGGGGGTGGTGTCTGATACGCAGTATTTT.

This clonotype was counted between two and nine times. The rearrangement links TRBV6-1 to TRBJ2-5; D tentatively reads TRBD1 or TRBD2 (5 bases each). V was clipped by 5 bases and J by 11 bases, with 18 bases between them. The germline CDR1 and CDR2 sequences are MNHNS and SASEGT. The CDR3 consists of 13 residues. CDR3 coding DNA: TGTGCCAGCAGTCCCGGTGAGGGGCCTTCTCAGTACTTC. Protein sequence: CASSPGEGPSQYF.

This clonotype was seen many times. The chain is built from TRBV20-1 and TRBJ1-2; D call uncertain. Germline V lookup: CDR1 DFQATT, CDR2 SNEGSKA (reference sequence). The CDR3 runs to 13 residues. The V end lost 1 base, the J end lost 2 bases, and 8 bases lay between the germline ends. CDR3 sequence reads: CSARGATNYGYTF. The CDR3 DNA follows: TGCAGTGCTAGAGGGGCAACCAACTATGGCTACACCTTC.

This clonotype was seen at least ten times. The chain links TRBV30 to TRBJ2-7; tentative D call: TRBD1 (6 bases). V was trimmed by 3 bases and J by 2 bases, leaving 17 bases between them. The germline V gene has CDR1 GTSNPN and CDR2 SVGIG (reference sequence). The CDR3 has 15 amino acids. The CDR3 nucleotides are TGTGCCTGGAGAGGAAACAGGGAAAACCCCTACGAGCAGTACTTC. It specifies CAWRGNRENPYEQYF.

Worth noting for this clonotype: A much larger clone is a single base away; this may be a read error. The J gene is TRBJ1-2, the V gene TRBV6-1; D is ambiguous. This CDR3 has 15 residues. CDR1 is MNHNS and CDR2 is SASEGT in the germline V gene. CDR3: CAGSEVNRSNYGYTF. Written as DNA, the CDR3 is TGTGCCGGCAGCGAGGTGAACAGATCAAACTATGGCTACACCTTC.

In this sample, this clonotype turned up many times. The chain has TRBV10-3 and TRBJ1-5; possible D gene TRBD1, 5 bases. CDR3 length: 16 residues. The V end lost 3 bases, the J end lost 5 bases, and 17 bases lay between the germline ends. Germline V gives CDR1 ENHRY, CDR2 SYGVKD. CDR3 region: CAISDGVGARDQPQHF. CDR3 nucleotide sequence: TGTGCCATCAGTGACGGGGTTGGGGCCAGGGATCAGCCCCAGCATTTT.

This clonotype has a count of ten or more. The gene calls are TRBV6-1 and TRBJ2-2; D tentatively fits TRBD1 or TRBD2 (7 bases each). CDR1 is MNHNS and CDR2 is SASEGT in the germline V gene. This CDR3 region has 19 residues. Deletions cut 5 bases from V and 2 bases from J, with 24 bases between. DNA for the CDR3: TGTGCCAGCAGTACCGAGCGGGACAGACGAAGTAAAAACACCGGGGAGCTGTTTTTT. Encoded protein: CASSTERDRRSKNTGELFF.

This clonotype was picked up many times. The rearrangement joins TRBV6-1 to TRBJ1-6, with unresolved D. V lost 3 bases to trimming and J lost 0 bases, with 12 bases between them. The CDR3 consists of 17 residues. Germline V CDR1 and CDR2: MNHNS, SASEGT. The DNA for the CDR3 is TGTGCCAGCAGTGAGGCAGGTCCGAGCTCCTATAATTCACCCCTCCACTTT. Translation: CASSEAGPSSYNSPLHF.

This clonotype was recorded at least ten times. CDR3 region: CASSPESSLGTEAFF. The CDR3 DNA reads as TGCGCCAGCAGCCCAGAAAGTTCTCTCGGCACTGAAGCTTTCTTT. This rearrangement joins TRBV5-1 to TRBJ1-1; D gene unclear. Germline CDR1 and CDR2: SGHRS and YFSETQ. Trimming cost V 4 bases and J 4 bases, with 17 bases left between them. The CDR3 loop spans 15 amino acids.